Included here is one T cell receptor (beta chain) sequence, with context. V lost 1 base and J lost 5, with 15 bases in between. This CDR3 region has 15 residues. Germline values: CDR1 SGHTS, CDR2 YDEGEE. The source of the sample is a study of T cells in Graves' hyperthyroidism and ophthalmopathy. Using RNA transcripts as the source, TCR beta CDR3 regions were amplified. Using the HTBI primer set, a first-round RT-PCR was run on the TCR CDR3. TCRdb re-called the multiplex PCR reads with MiXCR, one entry per CDR3 protein. The sample has some 350,000 distinct CDR3 sequences; 15% to 17% are singletons. Source material: blood. The sequence was collected from a woman in her late teens or twenties with Graves' hyperthyroidism that later progressed to Graves' ophthalmopathy. The chain carries TRBV5-8 and TRBJ2-5, with a weak D call TRBD1 (6 bases). As DNA, the CDR3 is TGTGCCAGCAGCTTGCCCGGACAGCGAGGGGAGACCCAGTACTTC. Protein: CASSLPGQRGETQYF.